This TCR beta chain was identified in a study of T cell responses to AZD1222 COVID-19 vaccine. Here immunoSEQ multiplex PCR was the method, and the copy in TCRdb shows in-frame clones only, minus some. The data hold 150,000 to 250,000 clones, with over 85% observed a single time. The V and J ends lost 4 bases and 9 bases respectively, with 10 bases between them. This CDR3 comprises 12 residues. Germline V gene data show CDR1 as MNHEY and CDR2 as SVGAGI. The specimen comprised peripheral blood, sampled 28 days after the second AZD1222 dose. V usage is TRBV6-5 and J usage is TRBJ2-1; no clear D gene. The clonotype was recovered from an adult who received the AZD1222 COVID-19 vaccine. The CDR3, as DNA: TGTGCCAGCAGTTCCCCGGCGGTTGAGCAGTTCTTC. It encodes CASSSPAVEQFF.